These 17 T cell receptor beta chains came from one sample sequenced in a study of control samples from healthy donors and cancer patients (dated by TCRdb to about 2020). The library was built by means of the immunoSEQ multiplex PCR assay. The immuneACCESS repertoire file appears here via TCRdb, limited to in-frame rearrangements. These files lack a portion of the clones; in checked studies, under half of the deficit traces to unresolved V genes, and the cause of the others is not known. The sample table contains approximately 160,000 clones; only one count was recorded for about 90% of them. Of the sample, less than 0.75% falls within the top ten clones. Sequencing was carried out using blood. The receptors were sampled from a woman in her 30s in good health.

The V and J genes are TRBV28 and TRBJ2-3; TRBD2 matches 7 bases. The ends lost 6 bases at V and 3 bases at J; junction bases unmatched: 0. The length of the CDR3 is 12 residues. Germline lookup yields CDR1 MDHEN and CDR2 SYDVKM. Here the CDR3 DNA reads TGTGCCAGCAGGCGGGGGACAGATACGCAGTATTTT. Protein product: CASRRGTDTQYF.

CDR3 sequence reads: CASSGGHNEQYF. CDR3 nucleotides: TGTGCCAGCAGTGGGGGCCACAACGAGCAGTACTTC. The chain recombines TRBV25-1 with TRBJ2-7; D is perhaps TRBD1 (5 bases). CDR1 and CDR2 (germline): MGHDK, SYGVNS. Trimming removed 4 bases at V and 5 bases at J, with 9 bases between. CDR3 size: 12 residues.

This clone was found once. The chain is built from TRBV5-1 and TRBJ2-5; 7 nucleotides agree with TRBD2. V shed 0 bases, J shed 7 bases, and the junction held 6 bases outside the gene matches. The CDR3 covers 14 residues. CDR1 is SGHRS, CDR2 YFSETQ, per germline. The CDR3 reads CASSLAEQRGTQYF. The CDR3 coding sequence is TGCGCCAGCAGCTTGGCCGAACAGCGGGGGACCCAGTACTTC.

This sequence joins TRBV11-2 and TRBJ2-2; no reliable D call. CDR3 length: 13 residues. Deletions cut 4 bases from V and 4 bases from J, with 7 bases between. Germline CDR1 SGHAT, CDR2 FQNNGV. The CDR3 loop is CASSSQVTGELFF. The CDR3 region has the DNA TGTGCCAGCAGCTCCCAGGTCACCGGGGAGCTGTTTTTT.

The rearrangement uses TRBV6-5 and TRBJ2-7; D is uncertain. Germline V gene sequence: CDR1 MNHEY, CDR2 SVGAGI. CDR3 length equals 14 residues. The V end was cut by 7 bases, the J end by 0 bases, with 13 bases between. The CDR3 bases are TGTGCCAGCACCCAAGGGCGGAACTCCTACGAGCAGTACTTC. It encodes CASTQGRNSYEQYF.

The chain links TRBV10-3 to TRBJ1-1; 10 nucleotides align to TRBD1. This CDR3 contains 13 residues. Germline V gives CDR1 ENHRY, CDR2 SYGVKD. After removal of 7 bases from V and 10 bases from J, the junction contained 9 bases not matched to a gene. CDR3 sequence reads: CAITSDRGYSAFF. The CDR3 DNA reads as TGTGCCATCACCTCGGACAGGGGGTATTCAGCTTTCTTT.

The chain couples TRBV24-1 to TRBJ2-7; the D is unclear. The V end lost 9 bases, the J end lost 4 bases, and 30 bases lay between the germline ends. Germline CDR1 KGHDR, CDR2 SFDVKD. The CDR3 sequence is 18 residues long. The CDR3 DNA reads TGTGCCACCGCTGAAACTCCCCCCCCCTTCTCTCACTTATACGAGCAGTACTTC. It yields the protein CATAETPPPFSHLYEQYF.

Comment on this clone: In the same sample, other DNA sequences code for this CDR3. The rearrangement joins TRBV2 to TRBJ2-2, with TRBD2 matching over 16 bases. This CDR3 contains 15 residues. Losses at the gene ends were 6 bases for V and 8 bases for J; bases not matched to a gene: 3. Germline loops: CDR1 SNHLY, CDR2 FYNNEI. Written as DNA, the CDR3 is TGTGCCAGCAGAGGGACTAGCGGGGGGGCTGGGGAGCTGTTTTTT. Protein sequence: CASRGTSGGAGELFF.

This clone showed up just once. The rearrangement joins TRBV7-9 to TRBJ2-1; 7 bases match TRBD1. J lost 15 bases, V lost 1 base, and 3 bases had no gene match. The CDR3 is 11 amino acids. CDR1 and CDR2 (germline): SEHNR, FQNEAQ (reference sequence). As DNA, the CDR3 is TGTGCCAGCAGCTTAGAGGGGGCGTTGTTCTTC. It yields the protein CASSLEGALFF.

The genes are TRBV10-3 and TRBJ2-3; D is possibly TRBD1 or TRBD2 (5 bases each). Trimming removed 0 bases at V and 3 bases at J, with 19 bases between. The CDR3 spans 18 residues. The V gene's germline CDR1 is ENHRY and CDR2 SYGVKD. This CDR3 is CAISESSRDDPRTDTQYF. The CDR3 region has the DNA TGTGCCATCAGTGAGTCGAGTCGGGACGACCCCCGGACAGATACGCAGTATTTT.

The chain combines TRBV19 with TRBJ2-3; D ambiguous. This CDR3 is 13 amino acids long. V shed 3 bases and J shed 2 bases, with 6 bases lying between them. Germline CDR1 is LNHDA and CDR2 is SQIVND (reference sequence). The CDR3 nucleotides are TGTGCCAGTAGTATCCGGACCACAGATACGCAGTATTTT. Amino acids: CASSIRTTDTQYF.

The V gene is TRBV27, the J gene TRBJ2-7; 10 bases map to TRBD2. With 4 bases clipped from V and 4 bases from J, the junction kept 13 bases outside the gene matches. Germline values: CDR1 MNHEY, CDR2 SMNVEV (reference sequence). CDR3 size: 17 residues. This CDR3 is CASSSPRGASGRYEQYF. As DNA, the CDR3 is TGTGCCAGCAGTTCACCCAGGGGGGCTAGCGGGAGATACGAGCAGTACTTC.

The CDR3 coding sequence is TGTGCCATCGGAGGGGACGGACTGAACACTGAAGCTTTCTTT. This gives the protein CAIGGDGLNTEAFF. This chain connects TRBV10-3 to TRBJ1-1; D is possibly TRBD1 (5 bases). This CDR3 has 14 residues. Germline CDR1 reads ENHRY; CDR2 reads SYGVKD. The ends were cut back, 8 bases at V and 0 bases at J, with 13 bases in the middle.

The V call is TRBV24-1, the J call TRBJ2-5; 7 bases are a match to TRBD2. The CDR3 is made up of 16 amino acids. Germline CDR1 KGHDR, CDR2 SFDVKD. The J segment lost 1 base and the V segment lost 5 bases, leaving 9 bases of the junction unmatched. This CDR3 reads CATSGGLLAAQETQYF. The CDR3 DNA is TGTGCCACCAGTGGAGGGCTCCTAGCGGCCCAAGAGACCCAGTACTTC.

The chain joins TRBV24-1 to TRBJ2-3; 8 nucleotides line up with TRBD2. V dropped 3 bases and J dropped 6; count of bases not matched to a gene: 4. The CDR3 loop spans 14 amino acids. Per germline, CDR1 KGHDR and CDR2 SFDVKD. The CDR3 region is CATSDSGRTDTQYF. The CDR3 DNA is TGTGCCACCAGTGATAGCGGGAGAACCGATACGCAGTATTTT.

The chain employs TRBV19 and TRBJ2-1; 10 bases map to TRBD2. This CDR3 comprises 15 residues. Germline-derived CDR1 and CDR2 are LNHDA and SQIVND (reference sequence). V gave up 5 bases and J gave up 7 bases; unmatched junction bases: 8. The CDR3 spells CASSSLAGAGNEQFF. The CDR3 region has the DNA TGTGCCAGTAGTTCCCTAGCGGGAGCGGGGAATGAGCAGTTCTTC.

The chain links TRBV7-9 to TRBJ1-3; perhaps TRBD1 as D (5 bases). The CDR3 is 16 amino acids. Trimming left V 4 bases short and J 0 bases short, with 13 bases between. CDR1 is SEHNR, CDR2 FQNEAQ, per germline (reference sequence). The CDR3 coding sequence is TGTGCCAGCAGCTCAAGGGGCCCCAGCTCTGGAAACACCATATATTTT. It codes for CASSSRGPSSGNTIYF.